Listed below are T cell receptor beta chains from one sample, sequenced in a study of OX40 agonist ivuxolimab in advanced cancers. Profiling relied on immunoSEQ multiplex PCR, and the TCRdb table lists in-frame clones only, not all of them. Here the sample spans fewer than 85,000 clones, just under 85% being singletons. The source material was CD4+ or CD8+ T cells sorted from blood, sampled in a trial of the OX40 agonist ivuxolimab. These receptors all stem from an adult with an advanced solid tumor such as melanoma, head and neck, liver or kidney cancer. Both conserved end residues are part of each CDR3. The D gene is left open where the match is weak. Size values are once, few and many counts, or a class for expanded clones, and some rows have none.

>few|TRBV6-1|TRBJ1-2|NA
TGTGCCAGCAGTGAAGGACTCTATGGCTACACCTTC
CASSEGLYGYTF
>NA|TRBV5-1|TRBJ1-5|NA
TGCGCCAGCAGCCAATGGGGTCCCCAGGGGAATAGCAATCAGCCCCAGCATTTT
CASSQWGPQGNSNQPQHF
>NA|TRBV6-1|TRBJ2-1|TRBD2
TGTGCCAGTGCGACTAGCGGGAGTTACAATGAGCAGTTCTTC
CASATSGSYNEQFF
>NA|TRBV19|TRBJ2-3|TRBD2
TGTGCCATCTCTGACCGGGGGGGCACAGATACGCAGTATTTT
CAISDRGGTDTQYF
>NA|TRBV15|TRBJ2-1|TRBD2
TGTGCCACCCTCCCTAGCGGGGACTACAATGAGCAGTTCTTC
CATLPSGDYNEQFF
>NA|TRBV7-6|TRBJ1-5|TRBD1
TGTGCCAGCAGCTTAGCGCCGGGACAGAATCAGCCCCAGCATTTT
CASSLAPGQNQPQHF
>NA|TRBV7-7|TRBJ2-1|NA
TGTGCCAGCAGCTTAGATCTAGGAGGTGAGCAGTTCTTC
CASSLDLGGEQFF
>NA|TRBV7-6|TRBJ2-3|NA
TGTGCCAGCAGCTTAGGACCACACTTTAGCACAGATACGCAGTATTTT
CASSLGPHFSTDTQYF
>NA|TRBV9|TRBJ1-5|TRBD1
TGTGCCAGCAGCTCACTGGGACAGGAGGCGATTCGAAGCAATCAGCCCCAGCATTTT
CASSSLGQEAIRSNQPQHF
>NA|TRBV19|TRBJ2-2|TRBD2
TGTGCCAGCGAACTAGCGGGATGGGCCGGGGAGCTGTTTTTT
CASELAGWAGELFF
>NA|TRBV5-1|TRBJ2-2|NA
TGCGCCAGCAGCCTAGAACGGGACTCCTTCACCGGGGAGCTGTTTTTT
CASSLERDSFTGELFF
>NA|TRBV30|TRBJ2-7|TRBD1
TGTGCCTGGGACCCCGGACAGGGCGAGCAGTACTTC
CAWDPGQGEQYF
>NA|TRBV19|TRBJ1-1|TRBD1
TGTGCCAGTAGTCCGTGGGGGACAGCAAACGGAGCTTTCTTT
CASSPWGTANGAFF
>NA|TRBV19|TRBJ2-7|NA
TGTGCCAGTAGCCCCGGGCTGGCCCGGTACGAGCAGTACTTC
CASSPGLARYEQYF
>once|TRBV30|TRBJ1-2|NA
TGTGCCTGGAGTGTACTCGCAAACAGGGCCAAAGGCTACACCTTC
CAWSVLANRAKGYTF
>NA|TRBV9|TRBJ1-1|NA
TGTGCCAGCAGCTCCGGGGCAGGGAACACTGAAGCTTTCTTT
CASSSGAGNTEAFF
>NA|TRBV30|TRBJ1-5|TRBD1
TGTGCCTGGAGTAGACAGGGATATCAGCCCCAGCATTTT
CAWSRQGYQPQHF
>few|TRBV30|TRBJ1-3|TRBD1
TGTGCCTGGTTCCAGGGGGTCTCTGGAAACACCATATATTTT
CAWFQGVSGNTIYF
>NA|TRBV10-3|TRBJ2-7|TRBD2
TGTGCCACGGGGCTAGCGGGGCCGGAGGACGAGCAGTACTTC
CATGLAGPEDEQYF
>few|TRBV5-4|TRBJ1-6|TRBD1
TGTGCCAGCAGCTCGGACAGGGTAGAGTCACCCCTCCACTTT
CASSSDRVESPLHF
>NA|TRBV5-1|TRBJ2-7|NA
TGCGCCAGCAGCTTGGGACAGCTATACGAGCAGTACTTC
CASSLGQLYEQYF
>NA|TRBV6-1|TRBJ1-6|NA
TGTGCCAGCAGTGAAGCGCTTGGGGACACTTCACCCCTCCACTTT
CASSEALGDTSPLHF
>once|TRBV7-2|TRBJ2-7|NA
TGTGCCAGCAGCCCGACAGTGCCAACCTACGAGCAGTACTTC
CASSPTVPTYEQYF